This entry lists 6 T cell receptor beta chains sequenced from one sample in a study of blood T cell repertoires in COVID-19. Measured with immunoSEQ multiplex PCR; TCRdb has only the in-frame clones, and not every one. The sample has 45,000 to 65,000 clones, 87% seen once; the top ten hold over 7.5%. The sample consisted of peripheral blood. These receptors came from a man aged 45-65 years with active COVID-19.

The V gene is TRBV30, the J gene TRBJ2-3, with D possibly being TRBD1 (7 bases). Looked up from germline, CDR1 is GTSNPN and CDR2 is SVGIG (reference sequence). The CDR3 loop spans 16 amino acids. Trimming removed 4 bases from V and 0 bases from J, with 17 bases in between. The DNA of the CDR3 is TGTGCCTGGATCCCCCGGGGGACAGCAAGCACAGATACGCAGTATTTT. Translated: CAWIPRGTASTDTQYF.

The CDR3 nucleotides are TGCAGCGCCTTCGGACAGACGAACACTGAAGCTTTCTTT. It encodes CSAFGQTNTEAFF. The genes are TRBV29-1 and TRBJ1-1; tentatively, D is TRBD1 (6 bases). V lost 7 bases and J lost 1, with 13 bases in between. Germline V gene lookup returns CDR1 SQVTM and CDR2 ANQGSEA. The CDR3 has 13 amino acids.

This clone showed up just a few times. The V call is TRBV15, the J call TRBJ2-7; a possible D gene is TRBD2 (5 bases). The CDR3 consists of 14 residues. Germline-derived CDR1 and CDR2 are LNHNV and YYDKDF (reference sequence). The V end lost 5 bases, the J end lost 0 bases, and 11 bases lay between the germline ends. Here the CDR3 DNA reads TGTGCCACCAGCCTCTCGGGGTACTCCTACGAGCAGTACTTC. This translates into CATSLSGYSYEQYF.

J is TRBJ2-3 and V is TRBV7-9; TRBD2 is a possible D gene (5 bases). This CDR3 is built from 14 residues. CDR1 and CDR2 (germline): SEHNR, FQNEAQ (reference sequence). The V gene lost 8 bases and the J gene lost 2 bases, with 14 bases spanning the gap. CDR3 amino acids: CASVLLGITDTQYF. The CDR3 DNA is TGTGCCAGCGTCCTACTAGGAATCACAGATACGCAGTATTTT.

The chain employs TRBV11-1 and TRBJ2-7; perhaps TRBD1 as D (6 bases). The CDR3 is 14 residues long. Trimming pared 4 bases from V and 2 bases from J, leaving 12 bases between. Looked up from germline, CDR1 is SGHAT and CDR2 is FQDESV (reference sequence). The CDR3 loop is CASSSDRGAYEQYF. The CDR3 coding sequence is TGTGCCAGCAGCTCGGACAGAGGGGCCTACGAGCAGTACTTC.

This clone was counted once. The chain employs TRBV6-2 or TRBV6-3 and TRBJ2-2; unclear D gene. CDR1 and CDR2 (germline): MNHEY, SVGEGT. V gave up 2 bases and J gave up 1 base, with 8 bases separating them. The CDR3 is 15 amino acids. The CDR3 bases are TGTGCCAGCAGTTACCGCGCAGGGAACACCGGGGAGCTGTTTTTT. This encodes CASSYRAGNTGELFF.